Listed below are T cell receptor beta chains from one sample, sequenced in a study of blood T cell repertoires in COVID-19. Clones were sequenced by immunoSEQ multiplex PCR, and TCRdb holds only the in-frame ones, with some missing. The data contain some 200,000 clones, about three quarters of them seen just once; the ten biggest clones take up 26%. The sample was peripheral blood. Receptors were obtained from a woman in her 70s with acute or convalescent COVID-19. Each CDR3 is given with its conserved first and last residue. D genes are given only for firm matches. Clone sizes are given selectively: once, few, many, or a class where the clone is expanded.

CDR3 | DNA | D | J | V | size
CASSKRTSYEQFF | TGTGCCAGCAGTAAACGGACTTCCTATGAGCAGTTCTTC | - | TRBJ2-1 | TRBV6-5 | -
CASSQPTGRQSSYEQYF | TGTGCCAGCAGTCAGCCCACAGGGCGTCAAAGCTCCTACGAGCAGTACTTC | - | TRBJ2-7 | TRBV7-9 | -
CASSSGEAGNTIYF | TGTGCCAGTAGTAGCGGCGAAGCTGGAAACACCATATATTTT | - | TRBJ1-3 | TRBV19 | -
CASSPPRDRGLGTEAFF | TGTGCCAGCAGCCCCCCGAGGGACAGGGGGCTGGGCACTGAAGCTTTCTTT | TRBD1 | TRBJ1-1 | TRBV4-2 | -
CASSQDFGGSTDTQYF | TGTGCCAGCAGCCAAGATTTTGGCGGATCCACAGATACGCAGTATTTT | - | TRBJ2-3 | TRBV14 | -
CASSEGSLGLGGNEQFF | TGTGCCAGCAGTGAAGGGTCCTTGGGACTCGGTGGTAATGAGCAGTTCTTC | - | TRBJ2-1 | TRBV6-1 | -
CASGLDRGVTETQYF | TGTGCTAGTGGTTTGGACAGGGGTGTTACAGAGACCCAGTACTTC | TRBD1 | TRBJ2-5 | TRBV12-5 | -
CASSLGGEGLRQNEQFF | TGTGCCAGCAGTTTGGGGGGGGAAGGGCTCAGACAAAATGAGCAGTTCTTC | TRBD2 | TRBJ2-1 | TRBV28 | -
CASSTTQGTPLHF | TGTGCCAGTAGTACTACTCAGGGGACACCCCTCCACTTT | - | TRBJ1-6 | TRBV19 | -
CASSPTQIRTGGIEQYF | TGTGCCAGCAGCCCCACTCAGATTCGTACAGGGGGCATCGAGCAGTACTTC | TRBD1 | TRBJ2-7 | TRBV5-4 | -
CASSRVSGTDTQYF | TGTGCCAGCAGTAGGGTGAGCGGGACAGATACGCAGTATTTT | - | TRBJ2-3 | TRBV25-1 | -
CASSFPRGGYNEQFF | TGTGCCAGCAGCTTTCCGAGGGGGGGATACAATGAGCAGTTCTTC | - | TRBJ2-1 | TRBV7-2 | -
CASRGQGAPTDTQYF | TGTGCCAGTAGGGGACAGGGGGCTCCCACAGATACGCAGTATTTT | TRBD1 | TRBJ2-3 | TRBV19 | -
CASSGPQGAFYTGELFF | TGTGCCAGCAGTGGGCCCCAGGGGGCCTTCTACACCGGGGAGCTGTTTTTT | TRBD1 | TRBJ2-2 | TRBV6-1 | -
CASSQELHYEQYF | TGTGCCAGCAGCCAAGAACTACACTACGAGCAGTACTTC | - | TRBJ2-7 | TRBV4-2 | few
CATSDHNNYGYTF | TGTGCCACCAGTGATCACAATAACTATGGCTACACCTTC | - | TRBJ1-2 | TRBV24-1 | -
CASTNGLAGYNEQFF | TGTGCCAGCACCAACGGACTAGCGGGATACAATGAGCAGTTCTTC | TRBD2 | TRBJ2-1 | TRBV7-9 | -
CASRDTGVGYEQYF | TGCGCCAGCAGGGATACAGGGGTCGGCTACGAGCAGTACTTC | TRBD1 | TRBJ2-7 | TRBV5-1 | few
CASSPIPTGTQYF | TGTGCCAGCAGCCCCATTCCGACGGGGACCCAGTACTTC | - | TRBJ2-5 | TRBV11-3 | -
CASSSSTAGGTEAFF | TGTGCCAGCAGCTCCTCGACAGCGGGGGGCACTGAAGCTTTCTTT | - | TRBJ1-1 | TRBV5-4 | -
CASSAPGGNASPLHF | TGTGCCAGCAGTGCCCCTGGCGGAAACGCTTCACCCCTCCACTTT | - | TRBJ1-6 | TRBV28 | -
CASSLSLGGGQPQHF | TGTGCCAGCAGTTTATCGTTAGGGGGCGGTCAGCCCCAGCATTTT | TRBD1 | TRBJ1-5 | TRBV27 | -
CASSKLGKSTNEKLFF | TGTGCCAGCAGTAAACTAGGGAAGAGTACTAATGAAAAACTGTTTTTT | - | TRBJ1-4 | TRBV2 | -
CASSLVAGGTTGELFF | TGTGCCAGCAGCTTAGTCGCGGGAGGCACCACCGGGGAGCTGTTTTTT | TRBD2 | TRBJ2-2 | TRBV7-8 | -
CASSARGYGGETQYF | TGTGCCAGTAGTGCGCGGGGGTACGGCGGGGAGACCCAGTACTTC | TRBD2 | TRBJ2-5 | TRBV19 | -
CASGGATYSQETQYF | TGTGCCAGCGGAGGCGCCACTTACTCCCAAGAGACCCAGTACTTC | - | TRBJ2-5 | TRBV25-1 | -
CATSDPGEISDTQYF | TGTGCCACCAGTGACCCAGGGGAGATATCGGATACGCAGTATTTT | - | TRBJ2-3 | TRBV24-1 | few
CASRDAGGLSYEQYF | TGTGCCAGCAGGGACGCGGGAGGCCTCTCCTACGAGCAGTACTTC | TRBD2 | TRBJ2-7 | TRBV2 | -
CASSPSGVSYNEQFF | TGTGCCAGCAGTCCTAGCGGGGTCTCCTACAATGAGCAGTTCTTC | TRBD2 | TRBJ2-1 | TRBV3-1/TRBV3-2 | -
CASSLRLAGTYEQYF | TGCGCCAGCAGCTTACGACTAGCGGGAACCTACGAGCAGTACTTC | TRBD2 | TRBJ2-7 | TRBV5-1 | few
CSVRDAGGTDTQYF | TGCAGCGTTAGGGACGCCGGGGGAACAGATACGCAGTATTTT | - | TRBJ2-3 | TRBV29-1 | -
CASSLRTRSNEKLFF | TGTGCCAGCAGCTTGAGGACACGCTCTAATGAAAAACTGTTTTTT | - | TRBJ1-4 | TRBV3-1/TRBV3-2 | few
CASSVGGISSYEQYF | TGTGCCAGCAGCGTTGGCGGGATCAGCTCCTACGAGCAGTACTTC | - | TRBJ2-7 | TRBV5-6 | -
CASSPTSQGISEQFF | TGTGCCAGCAGCCCCACTAGCCAGGGTATAAGTGAGCAGTTCTTC | - | TRBJ2-1 | TRBV7-3 | -
CATSDFSAPSDRESYGYTF | TGTGCCACCAGTGATTTTAGTGCCCCTTCGGACAGGGAATCCTATGGCTACACCTTC | TRBD1 | TRBJ1-2 | TRBV24-1 | -
CASSFGTSSFRRSSYEQYF | TGTGCCAGCAGCTTTGGGACTAGTAGTTTTCGAAGGAGCTCCTACGAGCAGTACTTC | TRBD2 | TRBJ2-7 | TRBV7-2 | -
CAWSSTRGTSGSSGYEQYF | TGTGCCTGGAGCTCCACCCGGGGAACTAGCGGGAGTAGCGGCTACGAGCAGTACTTC | TRBD2 | TRBJ2-7 | TRBV30 | -
CAWSSASGRFAKNIQYF | TGTGCCTGGAGTTCCGCTAGCGGGAGGTTTGCCAAAAACATTCAGTACTTC | TRBD2 | TRBJ2-4 | TRBV30 | -
CASSEGANSVTDTQYF | TGTGCCAGCAGCGAAGGGGCCAATTCAGTCACAGATACGCAGTATTTT | - | TRBJ2-3 | TRBV7-7 | -
CASSPQGDQPQHF | TGTGCCAGCTCACCCCAGGGGGACCAGCCCCAGCATTTT | TRBD1 | TRBJ1-5 | TRBV18 | -
CASSSGGRAPEQYF | TGTGCCAGCAGCTCCGGGGGGAGGGCCCCCGAGCAGTACTTC | TRBD2 | TRBJ2-7 | TRBV7-9 | few
CASNAGQGAYNEQFF | TGTGCCAGCAATGCGGGACAGGGGGCCTACAATGAGCAGTTCTTC | TRBD1 | TRBJ2-1 | TRBV28 | few
CASSREDQPQHF | TGTGCCAGCAGCCGGGAGGATCAGCCCCAGCATTTT | - | TRBJ1-5 | TRBV5-6 | -
CAWSGTGDRQPQHF | TGTGCCTGGAGTGGGACAGGGGACCGTCAGCCCCAGCATTTT | TRBD1 | TRBJ1-5 | TRBV30 | few
CASSQATGGKETQYF | TGTGCCAGCAGCCAAGCTACAGGGGGAAAGGAGACCCAGTACTTC | TRBD1 | TRBJ2-5 | TRBV3-1/TRBV3-2 | -
CASPSGRETKSYNEQFF | TGCGCCAGTCCTAGCGGGAGGGAAACCAAATCCTACAATGAGCAGTTCTTC | TRBD2 | TRBJ2-1 | TRBV10-1 | few
CASSSGYRQFF | TGTGCCAGCAGCTCCGGGTATAGGCAGTTCTTC | - | TRBJ2-1 | TRBV7-2 | -
CASSLGQGYGTEAFF | TGTGCCAGTAGTCTGGGACAGGGATATGGCACTGAAGCTTTCTTT | TRBD1 | TRBJ1-1 | TRBV19 | -
CASSSLQGWGETQYF | TGTGCCAGCAGCTCATTACAGGGGTGGGGGGAGACCCAGTACTTC | TRBD1 | TRBJ2-5 | TRBV5-6 | -
CAWSVRGYEQYF | TGTGCCTGGAGTGTAAGGGGTTACGAGCAGTACTTC | - | TRBJ2-7 | TRBV30 | -
CASSPQQLSHGYTF | TGTGCCAGCAGCCCTCAACAGCTTTCCCATGGCTACACCTTC | - | TRBJ1-2 | TRBV14 | -
CASSPQRESEQFF | TGTGCCAGCAGCCCGCAGCGGGAGAGTGAGCAGTTCTTC | TRBD2 | TRBJ2-1 | TRBV5-4 | -
CASSLAGGLSSYEQYF | TGTGCCAGCAGCTTAGCGGGAGGGTTGAGCTCCTACGAGCAGTACTTC | TRBD2 | TRBJ2-7 | TRBV6-6 | once